The next 18 T cell receptor beta chains were all read from a single sample in a study of identical twins. Using its own MiXCR run on the 5' RACE reads, TCRdb lists one record per CDR3 protein. The repertoire includes 150,000 or so distinct CDR3 sequences, under 4.5% of them detected once, and 8.1% sits in the top ten. The sequencing sample was made of memory T cells sorted from blood. These receptors were taken from a man younger than 35 in good health.

This clonotype appeared many times. The rearrangement links TRBV4-1 to TRBJ2-2; 9 nucleotides match TRBD2. Losses at the gene ends were 3 bases for V and 7 bases for J; bases not matched to a gene: 15. In germline, CDR1 is MGHRA, CDR2 YSYEKL. The CDR3 sequence is 18 residues long. CDR3 sequence (DNA): TGCGCCAGCAGCCAGGGTCCCGGCGGGAGGGGAGGAATCGGGGAGCTGTTTTTT. The encoded protein is CASSQGPGGRGGIGELFF.

This clonotype was recorded at least ten times. The chain uses TRBV7-9 and TRBJ2-5; tentatively, D is TRBD1 or TRBD2 (6 bases each). This CDR3 comprises 16 residues. V lost 0 bases, J lost 5 bases, and 16 bases lay in between. Per germline, CDR1 SEHNR and CDR2 FQNEAQ (reference sequence). CDR3 in DNA: TGTGCCAGCAGCTTAGCGGGACGGGGGCGATTGGAGACCCAGTACTTC. It is translated as CASSLAGRGRLETQYF.

This clonotype was seen repeatedly, ten times or more. The chain combines TRBV27 with TRBJ2-5, with 7 bases identical to TRBD2. The CDR3 runs to 16 residues. V lost 3 bases, J lost 5 bases, and 12 bases stayed unmatched. Germline loops: CDR1 MNHEY, CDR2 SMNVEV (reference sequence). The CDR3 DNA sequence: TGTGCCAGCAGTTTCCACGGCGGGAGCTCAGGGGAGACCCAGTACTTC. Translating gives CASSFHGGSSGETQYF.

Worth noting for this clonotype: A read error is possible here, since a much larger clone lies one base away. The final CDR3 position lacks the conserved phenylalanine or tryptophan, pointing to a likely read error. The rearrangement joins TRBV6-6 to TRBJ2-1; 9 positions match TRBD1. The CDR3 consists of 13 residues. The trim removed 3 bases at V and 8 bases at J, leaving 2 bases unmatched. Germline CDR1 is MNHNY and CDR2 is SVGAGI (reference sequence). The CDR3 nucleotides are TGTGCCAGCAGTTATACAGGGGGCTATGAGCAGTTCTAC. This codes for CASSYTGGYEQFY.

This clonotype appeared many times. The chain recombines TRBV3-1 with TRBJ2-1; 7 nucleotides line up with TRBD2. The CDR3 has 15 amino acids. V shed 4 bases and J 8 bases; nucleotides not matched to a gene: 11. Germline V gene sequence: CDR1 LGHDT, CDR2 YNNKEL (reference sequence). CDR3 sequence: CASSPSARGVHEQFF. For the CDR3, the DNA is TGTGCCAGCAGCCCGTCAGCCCGGGGGGTACATGAGCAGTTCTTC.

This clonotype was observed many times. The rearrangement joins TRBV20-1 to TRBJ2-1; D perhaps matches TRBD2 (6 bases). From germline, CDR1 is DFQATT and CDR2 SNEGSKA (reference sequence). The ends were cut back, 6 bases at V and 5 bases at J, with 14 bases in the middle. The CDR3 runs to 13 residues. The chain's CDR3 is CSALGERDNEQFF. CDR3 coding DNA: TGCAGTGCCCTCGGTGAGCGGGACAATGAGCAGTTCTTC.

This clonotype appeared many times. V usage is TRBV20-1 and J usage is TRBJ1-1; D possibly corresponds to TRBD1 (6 bases). The ends were cut back, 5 bases at V and 8 bases at J, with 15 bases in the middle. The germline V gene has CDR1 DFQATT and CDR2 SNEGSKA (reference sequence). This CDR3 contains 12 residues. In nucleotides, the CDR3 is TGCAGTGCTGTAACAGGGTCGGCGGAAGCTTTCTTT. Amino acid sequence: CSAVTGSAEAFF.

This clonotype was detected ten times or more. V and J are TRBV4-1 and TRBJ2-3; a possible D gene is TRBD1 (8 bases). Germline CDR1 MGHRA, CDR2 YSYEKL. This CDR3 is 15 amino acids long. V gave up 0 bases and J gave up 7 bases, with 14 bases separating them. CDR3 nucleotides: TGCGCCAGCAGCCAAGACGGACAGGGAGGGTATACGCAGTATTTT. Translated: CASSQDGQGGYTQYF.

This clonotype has ten or more counts. The chain uses TRBV6-2 or TRBV6-3 and TRBJ1-1; tentatively, D is TRBD1 (6 bases). The CDR3 is 17 residues long. V lost 0 bases, J lost 4 bases, and 18 bases lay in between. CDR1 is MNHEY and CDR2 is SVGEGT in the germline V gene. The CDR3: CASSYSGGWLSGTEAFF. The CDR3 DNA is TGTGCCAGCAGTTACTCGGGGGGCTGGCTTTCGGGCACTGAAGCTTTCTTT.

This clonotype came up a few times. The chain recombines TRBV7-7 with TRBJ2-1; a possible D gene is TRBD2 (6 bases). The V and J ends lost 1 base and 10 bases respectively, with 17 bases between them. Germline loops: CDR1 SSHAT, CDR2 FNYEAQ (reference sequence). The CDR3 extends over 15 amino acids. The CDR3 is CASSLGVGEGGEQFF. The CDR3 region has the DNA TGTGCCAGCAGCTTAGGAGTGGGAGAGGGAGGCGAGCAGTTCTTC.

The sample holds many counts of this clonotype. The chain links TRBV7-9 to TRBJ1-3, with 8 positions matching TRBD1. With 5 bases clipped from V and 0 bases from J, the junction kept 3 bases outside the gene matches. CDR3 length: 15 amino acids. From germline, CDR1 is SEHNR and CDR2 FQNEAQ (reference sequence). CDR3 residues: CASSRQGFSGNTIYF. The CDR3 DNA follows: TGTGCCAGCAGCCGACAGGGGTTCTCTGGAAACACCATATATTTT.

This rearrangement joins TRBV18 to TRBJ1-2; D possibly corresponds to TRBD1 (6 bases). This CDR3 comprises 15 residues. Trimming left V 6 bases short and J 3 bases short, with 17 bases between. Per germline, CDR1 KGHSH and CDR2 LQKENI. The CDR3 DNA is TGTGCCAGCTCGCCATCCTGGACAGACTACTATGGCTACACCTTC. Its translation: CASSPSWTDYYGYTF.

This clonotype has ten or more counts. This chain links TRBV7-9 with TRBJ2-1; D unresolved. Trimming removed 5 bases at V and 10 bases at J, with 9 bases between. The CDR3 consists of 11 residues. Germline CDR1 and CDR2: SEHNR and FQNEAQ (reference sequence). The CDR3 spells CASSADGEQFF. CDR3 in DNA: TGTGCCAGCAGCGCCGACGGGGAGCAGTTCTTC.

V and J are TRBV7-6 and TRBJ2-1; D not certain. CDR3 size: 13 residues. V was pared by 1 base and J by 10 bases, with 11 bases between. Looked up from germline, CDR1 is SGHVS and CDR2 is FNYEAQ. CDR3 sequence (DNA): TGTGCCAGCAGCTTAGATCTCGAAGGGGAGCAGTTCTTC. Encoded protein: CASSLDLEGEQFF.

This clonotype showed up many times. The chain recombines TRBV7-6 with TRBJ2-2; the D gene is possibly TRBD2 (6 bases). V dropped 4 bases and J dropped 0 bases, with 18 bases sitting between them. CDR3 size: 18 residues. CDR1 and CDR2 from the germline V gene are SGHVS and FNYEAQ. The CDR3 DNA reads as TGTGCCAGCAGCTCTCTAGTGGGGGAGGAAACGAACACCGGGGAGCTGTTTTTT. It is translated as CASSSLVGEETNTGELFF.

This clonotype was counted many times. This sequence joins TRBV20-1 and TRBJ2-1; 14 nucleotides line up with TRBD2. The germline gives CDR1 DFQATT, CDR2 SNEGSKA (reference sequence). V lost 5 bases and J lost 10; bases outside the gene matches: 10. The CDR3 length is 15 residues. DNA for the CDR3: TGCAGTGCTCCGACTAGCGGGAGGGTCTGGGGAGAGCAGTTCTTC. It yields the protein CSAPTSGRVWGEQFF.

This clonotype was recorded many times. This chain uses TRBV7-6 with TRBJ2-7, with D perhaps TRBD2 (6 bases). Germline CDR1 and CDR2: SGHVS and FNYEAQ. The CDR3 is 15 residues long. The ends were cut back, 1 base at V and 7 bases at J, with 17 bases in the middle. The CDR3 is CASSLETGAGGEQYF. CDR3 nucleotide sequence: TGTGCCAGCAGCTTAGAAACGGGAGCCGGTGGGGAGCAGTACTTC. Full variable domain (rest looked up from reference TRBV7-6 and TRBJ2-7): GAGVSQSPRYKVTKRGQDVALRCDPISGHVSLYWYRQALGQGPEFLTYFNYEAQQDKSGLPNDRFSAERPEGSISTLTIQRTEQRDSAMYRCASSLETGAGGEQYFGPGTRLTVT.

This clonotype came up many times. V and J are TRBV11-2 and TRBJ2-1; D not certain. V was trimmed by 6 bases and J by 4 bases, leaving 25 bases between them. The CDR3 is 18 residues long. CDR1 is SGHAT, CDR2 FQNNGV, per germline. The DNA of the CDR3 is TGTGCCAGCAGTGTCGACTCCGGCCGCCCCCAGTTTTACAATGAGCAGTTCTTC. Residues: CASSVDSGRPQFYNEQFF.